Detailed here is one T cell receptor beta chain. This entry belongs to a study of blood T cell repertoires in COVID-19. The overall study: Acute and convalescent COVID-19 specimens originated in the United States, Italy and Spain.

Original data processing: Amplification of reference gene primers was used by the study to estimate nucleated cell counts. Sequencing was performed with immunoSEQ multiplex PCR; in TCRdb, only in-frame clones are kept and a portion is missing. From that table come the V and J calls and clone size; the DNA was used to work out D and trimming. This table holds about 44,000 clones, about 80% found once. The ends were cut back, 0 bases at V and 0 bases at J, with 6 bases in the middle. Germline V gene sequence: CDR1 SGHRS, CDR2 YFSETQ. There are 15 residues in the CDR3. The TCR comes from a human donor in a cohort sampled during active COVID-19. The specimen was peripheral blood. The V and J genes are TRBV5-1 and TRBJ2-2; no clear D gene. The chain's CDR3 is CASSLGPPNTGELFF. The CDR3 DNA follows: TGCGCCAGCAGCTTGGGGCCCCCGAACACCGGGGAGCTGTTTTTT.